This TCR beta chain appears in the sequencing data of a study of Graves' ophthalmopathy and Graves' hyperthyroidism. The sequenced template was RNA, covering the TCR beta CDR3 region. Investigators did first-round RT-PCR with HTBI primers, then second-round multiplex PCR. Via MiXCR, TCRdb re-called the multiplex PCR reads, giving one row per CDR3 protein. The sample yields 650,000 to 900,000 distinct CDR3 sequences, 40% seen once. This CDR3 has 14 amino acids. The germline gives CDR1 ENHRY, CDR2 SYGVKD. Comment on this clonotype: A read error may account for a junction end that differs from germline.

Specimen: peripheral blood. The chain links TRBV10-3 to TRBJ1-4, with D tentatively TRBD1 (6 bases). The TCR comes from an adult man with Graves' ophthalmopathy. The CDR3 sequence: CASRRDTTDEKLFF. Here the CDR3 DNA reads TGTGCCAGCAGACGGGACACAACTGATGAAAAACTGTTTTTT.